One TCR beta chain is described in this entry. Trimming shortened V by 0 bases and J by 6 bases, and 11 bases separated the two germline ends. The CDR3 contains 14 residues. The V gene's germline CDR1 is MNHEY and CDR2 SVGAGI. The study ran its PCR with 60 Vbeta and 13 Jbeta primers. Clones were read by immunoSEQ multiplex PCR, and TCRdb kept only the in-frame ones, dropping some. The sample holds some 190,000 clones, about four fifths seen once. This record belongs to a study of cytomegalovirus exposure and HLA in healthy donors. This TCR was recovered from a female donor in good health and CMV-seronegative. Sequencing input: PBMCs. The chain employs TRBV6-5 and TRBJ1-1; weak D call: TRBD1 (5 bases). The CDR3: CASSYSPGRPEAFF. Here the CDR3 DNA reads TGTGCCAGCAGTTACTCGCCAGGGAGGCCTGAAGCTTTCTTT.